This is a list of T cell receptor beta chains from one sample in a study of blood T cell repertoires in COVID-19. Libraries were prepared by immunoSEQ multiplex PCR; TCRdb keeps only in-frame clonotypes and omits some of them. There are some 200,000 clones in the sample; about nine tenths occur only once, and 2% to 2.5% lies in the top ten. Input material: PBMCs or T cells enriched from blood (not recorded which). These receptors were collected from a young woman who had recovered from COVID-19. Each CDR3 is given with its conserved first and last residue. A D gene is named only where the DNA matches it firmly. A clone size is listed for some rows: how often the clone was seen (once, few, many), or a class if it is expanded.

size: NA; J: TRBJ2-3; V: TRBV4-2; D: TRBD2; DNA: TGTGCCAGCAGCCAAAGACACGGGACTAGCGGCACAGATACGCAGTATTTT; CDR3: CASSQRHGTSGTDTQYF
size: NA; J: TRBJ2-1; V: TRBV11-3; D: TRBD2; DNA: TGTGCCAGCAGCCCTGGGACTACCCTATACAATGAGCAGTTCTTC; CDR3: CASSPGTTLYNEQFF
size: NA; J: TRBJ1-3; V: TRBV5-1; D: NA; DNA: TGCGCCAGCAGCTTGGAGTCCAGATCGGGAAACACCATATATTTT; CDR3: CASSLESRSGNTIYF
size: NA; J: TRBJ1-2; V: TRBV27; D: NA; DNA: TGTGCCAGCAGTACAACCTCAGGGTTTACAGGCTATGGCTACACCTTC; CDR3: CASSTTSGFTGYGYTF
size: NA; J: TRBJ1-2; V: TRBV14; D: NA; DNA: TGTGCCAGCAGCCAAGTTCGGGCTAACTATGGCTACACCTTC; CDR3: CASSQVRANYGYTF
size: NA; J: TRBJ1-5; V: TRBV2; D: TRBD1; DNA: TGTGCCAGCAGTTCGACAGGGGTCAATCAGCCCCAGCATTTT; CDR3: CASSSTGVNQPQHF
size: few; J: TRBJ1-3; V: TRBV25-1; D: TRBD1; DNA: TGTGCCAGCAGAGACAGGGCCTCTGGAAACACCATATATTTT; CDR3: CASRDRASGNTIYF
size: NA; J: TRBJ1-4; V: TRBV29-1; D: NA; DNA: TGCAGCGCCGCGGAGGGGCCTAGTGAAAAACTGTTTTTT; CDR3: CSAAEGPSEKLFF
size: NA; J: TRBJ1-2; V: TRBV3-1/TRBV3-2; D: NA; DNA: TGTGCCAGCAGCCAAGTTACAGTCGGCGGCTACACCTTC; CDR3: CASSQVTVGGYTF
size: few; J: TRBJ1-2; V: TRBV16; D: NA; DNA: TGTGCCAGCAGCCAATCCCCAAGGGAGATGTATGGCTACACCTTC; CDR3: CASSQSPREMYGYTF
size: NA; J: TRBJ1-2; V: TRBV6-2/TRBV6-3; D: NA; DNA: TGTGCCAGCAGTTACGTGGACAGTTTACCTAACTATGGCTACACCTTC; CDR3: CASSYVDSLPNYGYTF
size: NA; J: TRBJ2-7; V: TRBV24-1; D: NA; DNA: TGTGCCACCAAGAAGACTGGCAGCTCCTACGAGCAGTACTTC; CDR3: CATKKTGSSYEQYF
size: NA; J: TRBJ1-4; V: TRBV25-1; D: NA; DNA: TGTGCCAGCAGAATGGCCGCTAATGAAAAACTGTTTTTT; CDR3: CASRMAANEKLFF
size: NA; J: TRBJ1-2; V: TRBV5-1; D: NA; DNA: TGCGCCAGCAGCTCGGACTCCTATGGCTACACCTTC; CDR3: CASSSDSYGYTF
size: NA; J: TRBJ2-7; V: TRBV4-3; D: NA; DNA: TGCGCCAGCAGCCAAGAAGCCCGGGACATCGCCGAGCAGTACTTC; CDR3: CASSQEARDIAEQYF
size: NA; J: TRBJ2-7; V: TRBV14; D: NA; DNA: TGTGCCAGCAGCCCTCATCAGGGGAAAAAGTACTACGAGCAGTACTTC; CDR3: CASSPHQGKKYYEQYF
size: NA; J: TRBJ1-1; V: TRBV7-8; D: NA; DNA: TGTGCCAGCAGCTTACCGGGAGGAGGTGAAGCTTTCTTT; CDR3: CASSLPGGGEAFF
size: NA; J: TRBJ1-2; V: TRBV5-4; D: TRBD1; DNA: TGTGCCAGCAGCTTTCCGGGACAGGGGGCTGAAGGCTACACCTTC; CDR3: CASSFPGQGAEGYTF
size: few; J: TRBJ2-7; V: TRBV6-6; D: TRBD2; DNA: TGTGCCAGCAGTCGAGCGGGAGGATTATACGAGCAGTACTTC; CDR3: CASSRAGGLYEQYF
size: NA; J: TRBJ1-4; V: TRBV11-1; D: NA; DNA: TGTGCCAGCAGCTCAAGGACAGCCATTAATGAAAAACTGTTTTTT; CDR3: CASSSRTAINEKLFF
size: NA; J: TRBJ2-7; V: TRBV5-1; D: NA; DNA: TGCGCCAGCAGCGACCCCGGGAGTACCTACGAGCAGTACTTC; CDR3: CASSDPGSTYEQYF
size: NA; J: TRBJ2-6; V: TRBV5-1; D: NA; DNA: TGCGCCAGCAGCGTGGGACGGGGCTCTGGGGCCAACGTCCTGACTTTC; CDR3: CASSVGRGSGANVLTF
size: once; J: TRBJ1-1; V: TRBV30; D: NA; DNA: TGTGCCTGGACTCCCCTAGACAGCCTAATGAACACTGAAGCTTTCTTT; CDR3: CAWTPLDSLMNTEAFF
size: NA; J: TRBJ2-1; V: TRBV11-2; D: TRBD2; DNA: TGTGCCAGCAGCTTAGCGGGACTAGCGGTATCCTACAATGAGCAGTTCTTC; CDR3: CASSLAGLAVSYNEQFF
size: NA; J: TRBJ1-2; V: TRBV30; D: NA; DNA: TGTGCCTGGAACACCGTCTATGGCTACACCTTC; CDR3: CAWNTVYGYTF
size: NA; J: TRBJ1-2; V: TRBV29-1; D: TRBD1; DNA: TGCAGCGGCGGGGAGGGACAGGAGCTCTATGGCTACACCTTC; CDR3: CSGGEGQELYGYTF
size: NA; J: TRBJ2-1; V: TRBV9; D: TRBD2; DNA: TGTGCCAGCAGCGTTGTTGGGAGGGCGAGATACAATGAGCAGTTCTTC; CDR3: CASSVVGRARYNEQFF
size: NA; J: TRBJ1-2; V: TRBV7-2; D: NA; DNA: TGTGCCAGCAGGCCAGGAGGGAACTATGGCTACACCTTC; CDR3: CASRPGGNYGYTF
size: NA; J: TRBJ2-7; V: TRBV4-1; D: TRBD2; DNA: TGCGCCAGCAGCCAACATCCGGGACTAGCGGGAGGCGAGCAGTACTTC; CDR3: CASSQHPGLAGGEQYF
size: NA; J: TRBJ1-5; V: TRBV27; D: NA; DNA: TGTGCCAGCAGTGAGAGCTATAGCAATCAGCCCCAGCATTTT; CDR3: CASSESYSNQPQHF
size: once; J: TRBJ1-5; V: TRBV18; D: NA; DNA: TGTGCCAGCTCATCGGGACAAATTAGCAATCAGCCCCAGCATTTT; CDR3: CASSSGQISNQPQHF
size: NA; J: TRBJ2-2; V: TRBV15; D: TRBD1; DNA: TGTGCCACCAGCAGAGTTTCGACAGGGTATTACACCGGGGAGCTGTTTTTT; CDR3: CATSRVSTGYYTGELFF
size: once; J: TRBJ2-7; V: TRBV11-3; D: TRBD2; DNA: TGTGCCAGCAGCTTCCGGACTAGCGGGATGAGGGCCTACGAGCAGTACTTC; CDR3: CASSFRTSGMRAYEQYF
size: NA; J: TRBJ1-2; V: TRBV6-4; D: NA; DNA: TGTGCCAGCAGCCCCGAATTTGAGGATAACTATGGCTACACCTTC; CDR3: CASSPEFEDNYGYTF
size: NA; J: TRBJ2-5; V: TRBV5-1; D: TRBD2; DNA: TGCGCCAGCAGCGTAGGACTAGCGGTAACCCAAGAGACCCAGTACTTC; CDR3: CASSVGLAVTQETQYF
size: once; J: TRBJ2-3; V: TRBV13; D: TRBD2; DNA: TGTGCCAGCAGCCACGCCGGGACTAGCGGGAGGTATACGCAGTATTTT; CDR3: CASSHAGTSGRYTQYF
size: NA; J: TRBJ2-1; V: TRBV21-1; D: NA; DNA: TGTGCCAGCATCACAGGGAGCTCCTACAATGAGCAGTTCTTC; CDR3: CASITGSSYNEQFF
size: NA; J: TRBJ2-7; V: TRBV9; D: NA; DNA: TGTGCCAGCAGCGTAGGTGACAGGATCTACGAGCAGTACTTC; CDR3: CASSVGDRIYEQYF
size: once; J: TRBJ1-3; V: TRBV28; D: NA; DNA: TGTGCCAGCAGTTTCTACGGGTCTGGAAACACCATATATTTT; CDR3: CASSFYGSGNTIYF
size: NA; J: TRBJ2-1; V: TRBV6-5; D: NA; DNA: TGTGCCAGCAGCACACAGGGAGATGAGCAGTTCTTC; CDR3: CASSTQGDEQFF
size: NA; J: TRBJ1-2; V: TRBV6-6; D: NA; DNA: TGTGCCAGCAGTTATTTCCCCGGGGAAGGCTACACCTTC; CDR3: CASSYFPGEGYTF
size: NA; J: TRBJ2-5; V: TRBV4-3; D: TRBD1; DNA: TGCGCCAGCAGCTACCACAGGGGGCCGGAGACCCAGTACTTC; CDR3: CASSYHRGPETQYF